This entry features one T cell receptor (beta chain) sequence. Its antigen remains unknown. This entry comes from a study of shared clonotypes between healthy human individuals. As for the study in general: CD8 memory received one plate per donor, CD8 naive two, CD4 memory three and CD4 naive three.

General study findings and limits: Represented genetic and exposure-history diversity was restricted by having few donors.

Germline assignment: CDR1 LGHNA and CDR2 YNFKEQ. This CDR3 has 18 amino acids. V lost 1 base to trimming and J lost 6 bases; unmatched junction nucleotides: 12. TCRdb's copy holds only in-frame clones and misses some; the assay was immunoSEQ multiplex PCR. The sample includes some 2 million clones, over 85% of them seen just once. Cells designated naive CD8 were CD45RO-negative and were positively selected for CCR7, with terminally differentiated effector memory CD45RA+ cells excluded. Sequenced material: naive CD8+ T cells sorted from blood. The receptor comes from a man younger than 35 in good health. The chain links TRBV4-2 to TRBJ2-3; TRBD2 agrees at 11 bases. This chain's CDR3 is CASSQVPLAGGWADTQYF. CDR3 DNA sequence: TGTGCCAGCAGCCAAGTCCCCCTAGCGGGGGGCTGGGCGGATACGCAGTATTTT.